The clone carrying this T cell receptor beta chain was picked up one time. The J segment lost 4 bases and the V segment lost 0 bases, leaving 10 bases of the junction unmatched. CDR3 size: 18 residues. CDR1 is MNHEY, CDR2 SMNVEV, per germline (reference sequence). Some clones are missing from TCRdb's copy, which holds only in-frame ones; the method was immunoSEQ multiplex PCR. The sample has approximately 200,000 clones, about 90% seen once. The sample originates from a study of blood T cell repertoires in COVID-19. Those who participated ranged in age from roughly 18 to 90 years and resided in about 24 US areas.

The genes are TRBV27 and TRBJ2-1, with TRBD1 identical over 9 bases. This clonotype was obtained from a man in his thirties or forties who had recovered from COVID-19. Sequencing was done on a sample of PBMCs or T cells enriched from blood (not recorded which). Written as DNA, the CDR3 is TGTGCCAGCAGTTTATCCCCTTACAGGGGGCGAGGATACAATGAGCAGTTCTTC. As protein: CASSLSPYRGRGYNEQFF.